The source of this TCR beta chain is a study of blood T cell repertoires in COVID-19. Background on the study: COVID-19 samples, acute and convalescent, were from the United States, Italy and Spain.

In the original analysis: Estimated nucleated cell counts came from reference gene primer amplification. The table came from immunoSEQ multiplex PCR; TCRdb's copy has only in-frame clones and leaves some out. V, J and clone size derive from that table, while D and trimming were established from the DNA sequence. Among 360,000 or so clones listed, just under 90% were seen once. The CDR3 sequence is 14 residues long. V lost 3 bases, J lost 9 bases, and 8 bases stayed unmatched. Germline CDR1 is MGHRA and CDR2 is YSYEKL. The table lists this clone with a few counts. Clinical history as reported by participants underpinned cohort assignment. What the recovered Cohort 3 donors had was two negative PCRs, clearance, or symptom resolution.

The sequencing sample was made of PBMCs or T cells enriched from blood (not recorded which). This clonotype was sampled from a woman in her twenties or thirties who had recovered from COVID-19. V gene TRBV4-1 combines with J gene TRBJ2-1, with 7 bases identical to TRBD2. The CDR3 coding sequence is TGCGCCAGCAGCCATAGTCAGGGACTAATTGAGCAGTTCTTC. Translating it yields CASSHSQGLIEQFF.